This TCR beta chain was sequenced in a study of T cell changes during pregnancy in multiple sclerosis. This CDR3 has 14 residues. CDR1 LGHNA and CDR2 YSLEER come from the germline V gene. J gave up 4 bases and V 4 bases, and 5 bases lay outside the gene matches. Clones were read by immunoSEQ multiplex PCR, and TCRdb kept only the in-frame ones, dropping some. The sample records about 70,000 clones, approximately 90% being singletons. The source is a female donor with multiple sclerosis, enrolled in a pregnancy study. The chain combines TRBV4-3 with TRBJ1-1, with 8 bases identical to TRBD1. The material was peripheral blood, obtained after pregnancy. The DNA for the CDR3 is TGCGCCAGCAGCCTAGGACAGGGAGGCACTGAAGCTTTCTTT. The encoded protein is CASSLGQGGTEAFF.